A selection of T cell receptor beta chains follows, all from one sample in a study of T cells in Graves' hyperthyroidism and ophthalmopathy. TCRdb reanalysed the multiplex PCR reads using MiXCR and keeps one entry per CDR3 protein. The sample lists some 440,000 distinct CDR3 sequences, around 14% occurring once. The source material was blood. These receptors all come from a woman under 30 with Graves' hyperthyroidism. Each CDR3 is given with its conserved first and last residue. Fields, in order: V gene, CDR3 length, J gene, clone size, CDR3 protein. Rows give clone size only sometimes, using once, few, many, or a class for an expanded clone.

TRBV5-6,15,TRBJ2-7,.,CASTRLRVTSYEQYF
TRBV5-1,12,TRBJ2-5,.,CASSLMMETQYF
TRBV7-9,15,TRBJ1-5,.,CASSLGTGFDQPQHF
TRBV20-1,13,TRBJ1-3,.,CSASDHGGNTIYF
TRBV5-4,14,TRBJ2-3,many,CASSLGQDADTQYF
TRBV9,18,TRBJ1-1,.,CASSVPTRRRAQNTEAFF
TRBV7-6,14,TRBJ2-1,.,CASSLAGGWNEQFF
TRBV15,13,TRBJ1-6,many,CATSRDVGSPLHF
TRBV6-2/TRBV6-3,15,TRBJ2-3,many,CASSPGQGRTDTQYF
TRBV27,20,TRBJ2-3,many,CATSRGASGGVTLSTDTQYF
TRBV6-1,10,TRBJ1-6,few,CAGVGSPLHF
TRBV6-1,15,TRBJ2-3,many,CASSEGQGPTDTQYF
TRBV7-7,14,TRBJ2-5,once,CASSLGTGTATQYF
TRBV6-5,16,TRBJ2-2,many,CASSYDPPPIPGELFF
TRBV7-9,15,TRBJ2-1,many,CASSLRTGQNNEQFF